The next 12 T cell receptor beta chains were all read from a single sample in a study of cytomegalovirus exposure and HLA in healthy donors. PCR involved 60 Vbeta and 13 Jbeta primers. Assay: immunoSEQ multiplex PCR; the TCRdb copy retains only in-frame clones and omits some. The data hold about 160,000 clones, with around 80% observed a single time. Sequencing was carried out using PBMCs. The receptors originated from a woman aged 45-59 years in good health and CMV-seropositive.

The chain has TRBV9 and TRBJ2-1, with a possible D match to TRBD2 (6 bases). Germline CDR1 SGDLS, CDR2 YYNGEE. There are 16 residues in the CDR3. Deletions cut 4 bases from V and 0 bases from J, with 14 bases between. The CDR3 nucleotides read TGTGCCAGCAGCTCTCAGGAGGGGAGCTCCTACAATGAGCAGTTCTTC. It yields the protein CASSSQEGSSYNEQFF.

The count of this clone is one. The rearrangement links TRBV30 to TRBJ2-3, with TRBD2 matching over 7 bases. Germline CDR1 and CDR2: GTSNPN and SVGIG (reference sequence). Unmatched junction bases numbered 6, after V lost 3 bases and J lost 3 bases. This CDR3 is 14 amino acids long. CDR3 in DNA: TGTGCCTGGAGGCGCGGGGGTGGTACAGATACGCAGTATTTT. It codes for CAWRRGGGTDTQYF.

The chain links TRBV9 to TRBJ2-1, with TRBD2 matching 9 bases. Germline V gene data show CDR1 as SGDLS and CDR2 as YYNGEE. The CDR3 loop spans 16 amino acids. The J segment lost 4 bases and the V segment lost 4 bases, leaving 9 bases of the junction unmatched. This CDR3 reads CASSFQPTSGYNEQFF. CDR3 coding DNA: TGTGCCAGCAGCTTCCAACCGACTAGCGGATACAATGAGCAGTTCTTC.

This chain joins TRBV28 and TRBJ1-1; D gene uncertain. The CDR3 is 14 amino acids. The V end was cut by 7 bases, the J end by 0 bases, with 12 bases between. Germline assignment: CDR1 MDHEN and CDR2 SYDVKM. The CDR3 sequence is CASIPAGLNTEAFF. The CDR3 DNA reads as TGTGCCAGCATCCCGGCAGGTTTGAACACTGAAGCTTTCTTT. The full variable domain, with the rest looked up from reference TRBV28 and TRBJ1-1, is DVKVTQSSRYLVKRTGEKVFLECVQDMDHENMFWYRQDPGLGLRLIYFSYDVKMKEKGDIPEGYSVSREKKERFSLILESASTNQTSMYLCASIPAGLNTEAFFGQGTRLTVV.

This clone showed up just a few times. This chain links TRBV6-5 with TRBJ2-7; no reliable D call. Trimming left V 5 bases short and J 3 bases short, with 11 bases between. CDR3 length equals 13 residues. Germline CDR1 reads MNHEY; CDR2 reads SVGAGI. The chain's CDR3 is CASSATPHYEQYF. The DNA of the CDR3 is TGTGCCAGCAGTGCGACACCTCACTACGAGCAGTACTTC.

The J gene is TRBJ2-2, the V gene TRBV19; D is undetermined. Germline assignment: CDR1 LNHDA and CDR2 SQIVND (reference sequence). The ends were cut back, 5 bases at V and 5 bases at J, with 12 bases in the middle. The CDR3 consists of 14 residues. The CDR3 DNA is TGTGCCAGTAGTGACCTCGGAGCAACCGGGGAGCTGTTTTTT. Its protein product is CASSDLGATGELFF.

Here the CDR3 reads CASSPLAGPETQYF. In DNA form, the CDR3 reads TGTGCCAGCAGTCCTCTAGCGGGGCCAGAGACCCAGTACTTC. J is TRBJ2-5 and V is TRBV6-5; 9 bases align to TRBD2. Germline V gives CDR1 MNHEY, CDR2 SVGAGI. The CDR3 has 14 residues. J lost 4 bases, V lost 5 bases, and 5 bases had no gene match.

The chain is built from TRBV7-2 and TRBJ2-7; 10 bases are shared with TRBD2. The CDR3 has 16 residues. CDR1 and CDR2 (germline): SGHTA, FQGNSA. Trimming took 1 base from V and 2 from J; bases not matched to a gene: 5. The CDR3 region has the DNA TGTGCCAGCAGCTTAGGCCCTAGCGGGGGCGCCTACGAGCAGTACTTC. This encodes CASSLGPSGGAYEQYF.

Here the CDR3 reads CASRTGLSGNTIYF. Here the CDR3 DNA reads TGTGCCAGCAGGACAGGGCTCTCTGGAAACACCATATATTTT. The chain couples TRBV6-5 to TRBJ1-3, with TRBD1 identical over 7 bases. There are 14 residues in the CDR3. The trim removed 6 bases at V and 0 bases at J, leaving 2 bases unmatched. Germline-derived CDR1 and CDR2 are MNHEY and SVGAGI.

This clone was detected only a few times. The rearrangement joins TRBV5-1 to TRBJ1-4; TRBD1 aligns across 11 bases. CDR1 SGHRS and CDR2 YFSETQ come from the germline V gene. The CDR3 is 16 residues long. V trimming: 0 bases; J trimming: 7 bases; junction bases outside the gene matches: 5. The CDR3 is CASSLDGGTGGEKLFF. For the CDR3, the DNA is TGCGCCAGCAGCTTGGACGGGGGGACAGGGGGTGAAAAACTGTTTTTT. Looking up the rest from reference TRBV5-1 and TRBJ1-4 gives the full variable domain: KAGVTQTPRYLIKTRGQQVTLSCSPISGHRSVSWYQQTPGQGLQFLFEYFSETQRNKGNFPGRFSGRQFSNSRSEMNVSTLELGDSALYLCASSLDGGTGGEKLFFGSGTQLSVL.

This clone was counted between two and nine times. The chain is built from TRBV6-1 and TRBJ1-1, with D maybe TRBD1 (5 bases). Between the trimmed V and J ends, which lost 4 bases and 4 bases, there was a span of 19 bases. CDR3 size: 16 residues. Per the germline V gene, CDR1 is MNHNS and CDR2 is SASEGT. In DNA form, the CDR3 reads TGTGCCAGCAGTGGACAGACCCTACCAAGATTCACTGAAGCTTTCTTT. Protein product: CASSGQTLPRFTEAFF.

The chain links TRBV9 to TRBJ2-1; 8 nucleotides match TRBD2. The germline CDR1 and CDR2 sequences are SGDLS and YYNGEE. The CDR3 runs 15 residues. J lost 3 bases, V lost 0 bases, and 2 bases had no gene match. CDR3 coding DNA: TGTGCCAGCAGCGTAGCGGGGGGGGACTACAATGAGCAGTTCTTC. Its translation is CASSVAGGDYNEQFF.